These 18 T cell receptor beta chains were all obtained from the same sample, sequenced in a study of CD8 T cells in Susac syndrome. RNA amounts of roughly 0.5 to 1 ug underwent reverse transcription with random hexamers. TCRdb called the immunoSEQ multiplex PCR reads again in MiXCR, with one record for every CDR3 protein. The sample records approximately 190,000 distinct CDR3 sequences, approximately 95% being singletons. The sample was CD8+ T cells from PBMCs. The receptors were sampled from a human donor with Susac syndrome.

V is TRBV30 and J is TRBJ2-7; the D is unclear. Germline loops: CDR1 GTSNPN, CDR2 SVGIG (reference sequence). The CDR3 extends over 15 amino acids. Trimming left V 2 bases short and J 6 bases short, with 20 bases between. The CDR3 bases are TGTGCCTGGAGTTCCCTCCAGGTTTATCCCGCCGAGCAGTACTTC. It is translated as CAWSSLQVYPAEQYF. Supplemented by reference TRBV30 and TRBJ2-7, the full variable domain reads SQTIHQWPATLVQPVGSPLSLECTVEGTSNPNLYWYRQAAGRGLQLLFYSVGIGQISSEVPQNLSASRPQDRQFILSSKKLLLSDSGFYLCAWSSLQVYPAEQYFGPGTRLTVT.

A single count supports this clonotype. In DNA, the CDR3 is TGTGCCAGCAGCTTAGGGGGGTCGAGCAATCAGCCCCAGCATTTT. Encoded protein: CASSLGGSSNQPQHF. The chain couples TRBV13 to TRBJ1-5, with D uncertain. Germline V CDR1 and CDR2: PRHDT, FYEKMQ (reference sequence). Trimming pared 0 bases from V and 1 base from J, leaving 7 bases between. There are 15 residues in the CDR3.

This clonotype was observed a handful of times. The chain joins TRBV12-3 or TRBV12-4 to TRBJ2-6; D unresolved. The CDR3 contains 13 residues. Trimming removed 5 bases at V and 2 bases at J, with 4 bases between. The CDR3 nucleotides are TGTGCCAGCAGTCCCGCTGGGGCCAACGTCCTGACTTTC. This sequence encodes CASSPAGANVLTF.

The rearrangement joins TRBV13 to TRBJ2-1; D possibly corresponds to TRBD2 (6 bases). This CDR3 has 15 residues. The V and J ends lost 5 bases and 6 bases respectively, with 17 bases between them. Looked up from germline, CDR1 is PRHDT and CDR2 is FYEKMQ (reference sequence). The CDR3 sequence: CASSERAEGINEQFF. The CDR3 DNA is TGTGCCAGCAGCGAACGGGCGGAGGGGATCAATGAGCAGTTCTTC. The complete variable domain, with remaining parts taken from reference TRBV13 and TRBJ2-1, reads AAGVIQSPRHLIKEKRETATLKCYPIPRHDTVYWYQQGPGQDPQFLISFYEKMQSDKGSIPDRFSAQQFSDYHSELNMSSLELGDSALYFCASSERAEGINEQFFGPGTRLTVL.

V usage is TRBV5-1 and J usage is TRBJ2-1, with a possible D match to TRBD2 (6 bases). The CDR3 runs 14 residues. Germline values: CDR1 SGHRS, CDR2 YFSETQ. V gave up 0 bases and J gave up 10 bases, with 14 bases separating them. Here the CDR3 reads CASSLDLSGLEQFF. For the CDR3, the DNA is TGCGCCAGCAGCTTGGACCTTAGCGGACTCGAGCAGTTCTTC.

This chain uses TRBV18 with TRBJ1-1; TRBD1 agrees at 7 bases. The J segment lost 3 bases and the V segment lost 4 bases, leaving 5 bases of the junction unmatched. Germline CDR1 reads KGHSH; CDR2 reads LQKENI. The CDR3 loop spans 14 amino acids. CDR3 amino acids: CASSLRDSHTEAFF. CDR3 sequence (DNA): TGTGCCAGCTCACTGCGGGACAGTCACACTGAAGCTTTCTTT.

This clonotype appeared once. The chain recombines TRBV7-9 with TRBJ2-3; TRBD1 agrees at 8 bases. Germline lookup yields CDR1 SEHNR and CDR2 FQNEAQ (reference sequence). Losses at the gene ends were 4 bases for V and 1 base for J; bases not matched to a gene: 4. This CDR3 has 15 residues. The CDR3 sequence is CASSSQGGGTDTQYF. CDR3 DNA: TGTGCCAGCAGCTCACAGGGGGGAGGCACAGATACGCAGTATTTT.

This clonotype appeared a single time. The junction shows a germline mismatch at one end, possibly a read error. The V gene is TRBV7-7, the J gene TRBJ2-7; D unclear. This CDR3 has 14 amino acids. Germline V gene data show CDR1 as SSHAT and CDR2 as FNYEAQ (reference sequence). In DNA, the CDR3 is TGTGCTAGCAGCTTATATGGGCAGCCCCACGAGCAGTACTTC. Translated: CASSLYGQPHEQYF.

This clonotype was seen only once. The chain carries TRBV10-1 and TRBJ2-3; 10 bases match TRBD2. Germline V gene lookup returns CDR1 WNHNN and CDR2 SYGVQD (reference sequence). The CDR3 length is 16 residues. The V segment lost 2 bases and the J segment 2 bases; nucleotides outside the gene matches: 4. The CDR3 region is CASSEGAGGPTDTQYF. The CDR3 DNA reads TGCGCCAGCAGTGAGGGAGCGGGGGGGCCCACAGATACGCAGTATTTT.

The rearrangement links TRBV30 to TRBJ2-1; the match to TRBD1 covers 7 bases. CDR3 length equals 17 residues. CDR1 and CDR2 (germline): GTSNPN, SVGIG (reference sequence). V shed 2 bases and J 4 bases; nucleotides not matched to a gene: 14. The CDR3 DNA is TGTGCCTGGAGTCCCTACTCCGGGACAGACTATTACAATGAGCAGTTCTTC. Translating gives CAWSPYSGTDYYNEQFF.

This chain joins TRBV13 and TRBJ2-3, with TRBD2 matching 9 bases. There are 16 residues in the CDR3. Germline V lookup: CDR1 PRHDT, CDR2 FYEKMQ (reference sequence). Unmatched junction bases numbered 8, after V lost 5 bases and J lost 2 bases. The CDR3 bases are TGTGCCAGCAGCCCTAGCGGGATTAGTGCCACAGATACGCAGTATTTT. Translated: CASSPSGISATDTQYF.

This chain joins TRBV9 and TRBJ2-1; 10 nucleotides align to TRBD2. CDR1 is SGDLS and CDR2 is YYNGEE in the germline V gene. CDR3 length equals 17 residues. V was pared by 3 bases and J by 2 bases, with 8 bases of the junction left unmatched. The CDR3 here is CASSDVSSGRAYNEQFF. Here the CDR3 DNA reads TGTGCCAGCAGCGACGTATCCAGCGGGAGGGCCTACAATGAGCAGTTCTTC. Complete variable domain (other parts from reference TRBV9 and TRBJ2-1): DSGVTQTPKHLITATGQRVTLRCSPRSGDLSVYWYQQSLDQGLQFLIQYYNGEERAKGNILERFSAQQFPDLHSELNLSSLELGDSALYFCASSDVSSGRAYNEQFFGPGTRLTVL.

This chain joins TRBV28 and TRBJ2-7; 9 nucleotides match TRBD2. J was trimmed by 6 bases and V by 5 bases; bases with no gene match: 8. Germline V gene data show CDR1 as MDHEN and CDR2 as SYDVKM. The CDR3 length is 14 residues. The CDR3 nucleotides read TGTGCCAGCAGTCTCATAGCGGGAGCAATCGAGCAGTACTTC. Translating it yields CASSLIAGAIEQYF.

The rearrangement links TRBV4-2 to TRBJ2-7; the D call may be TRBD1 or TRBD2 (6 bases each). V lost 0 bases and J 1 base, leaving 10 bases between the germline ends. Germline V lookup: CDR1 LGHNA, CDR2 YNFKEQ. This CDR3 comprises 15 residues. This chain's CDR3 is CASSQDGGPSYEQYF. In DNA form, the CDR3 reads TGTGCCAGCAGCCAAGATGGGGGGCCTTCCTACGAGCAGTACTTC.

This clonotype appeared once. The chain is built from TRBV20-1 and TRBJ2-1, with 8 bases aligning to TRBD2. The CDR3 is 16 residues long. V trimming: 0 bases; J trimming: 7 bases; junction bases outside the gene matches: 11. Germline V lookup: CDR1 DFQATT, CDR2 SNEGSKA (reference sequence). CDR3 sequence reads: CSARDLGGGTTNEQFF. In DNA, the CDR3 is TGCAGTGCTAGAGATTTAGGCGGGGGGACTACTAATGAGCAGTTCTTC.

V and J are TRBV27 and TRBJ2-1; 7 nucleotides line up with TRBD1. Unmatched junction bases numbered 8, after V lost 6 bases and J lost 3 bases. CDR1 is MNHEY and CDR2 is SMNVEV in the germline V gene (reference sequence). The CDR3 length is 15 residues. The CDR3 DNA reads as TGTGCCAGCAGCGCGTTCCGGGACAGCTACAATGAGCAGTTCTTC. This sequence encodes CASSAFRDSYNEQFF.

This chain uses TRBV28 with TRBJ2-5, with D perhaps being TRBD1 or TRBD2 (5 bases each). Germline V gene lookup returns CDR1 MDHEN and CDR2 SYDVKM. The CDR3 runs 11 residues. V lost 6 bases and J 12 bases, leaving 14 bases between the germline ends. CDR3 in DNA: TGTGCCAGCAGCCCCGGGACGGTCAAGTACTTC. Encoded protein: CASSPGTVKYF.

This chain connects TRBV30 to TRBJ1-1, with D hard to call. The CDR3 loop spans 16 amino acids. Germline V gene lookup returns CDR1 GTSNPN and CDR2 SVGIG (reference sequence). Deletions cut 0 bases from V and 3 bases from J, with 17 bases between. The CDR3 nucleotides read TGTGCCTGGAGTGTAACGTACGGAGACGGGTACACTGAAGCTTTCTTT. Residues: CAWSVTYGDGYTEAFF.